This T cell receptor beta chain was identified during a study of response to subunit inactivated influenza vaccine. Study-level results: The study's authors posited that every seasonal influenza vaccination enlists few new T cells.

On this clonotype: The antigen is undetermined.

V was cut by 8 bases and J by 6 bases, with 24 bases left in between. Germline CDR1 KGHDR, CDR2 SFDVKD. The CDR3 covers 16 residues. MiXCR was run by TCRdb on the RT-PCR reads, yielding one entry per CDR3 protein. The data contain about 160,000 distinct CDR3 sequences, about 10% of them singletons. This sample comprised CD8+ T cells sorted from PBMCs, obtained around 25 months after vaccination. The chain carries TRBV24-1 and TRBJ2-5, with a tentative D call TRBD1 (6 bases). The clonotype comes from a man aged 50-75 years who received an inactivated influenza vaccine. DNA for the CDR3: TGTGCCACCATCCCTGGGGGCGCGTGCCCTTTAAAGACCCAGTACTTC. This gives the protein CATIPGGACPLKTQYF.